The 32 T cell receptor beta chains below were found in one sample sequenced in a study of CD8+ T cells in alopecia areata. As to treatment: oral pan-JAK inhibitor, 5-10 mg twice daily. Sequencing relied on a cDNA template that was reverse transcribed from extracted RNA. Using immunoSEQ multiplex PCR, the repertoire was profiled, and TCRdb retains in-frame clones only, with some absent. This sample has 150,000 to 200,000 clones, with approximately 65% found just once. The specimen was CD4+ T cells sorted from blood, collected at week 4, from a patient treated with tofacitinib. These receptors came from a human donor with alopecia areata.

The J gene is TRBJ2-3, the V gene TRBV7-9; TRBD2 agrees at 8 bases. The trim removed 5 bases at V and 9 bases at J, leaving 13 bases unmatched. This CDR3 contains 15 residues. The germline V gene has CDR1 SEHNR and CDR2 FQNEAQ (reference sequence). In nucleotides, the CDR3 is TGTGCCAGCAGCCGTCCTGGACTAGCAGGAGGGACGCAGTATTTT. Residues: CASSRPGLAGGTQYF.

This clone was counted a few times. The gene calls are TRBV30 and TRBJ2-7; maybe TRBD1 (5 bases). V was trimmed by 7 bases and J by 2 bases, leaving 12 bases between them. The CDR3 loop spans 12 amino acids. The germline gives CDR1 GTSNPN, CDR2 SVGIG (reference sequence). The CDR3, as DNA: TGTGCCTTAAAGACAGCCACCTACGAGCAGTACTTC. Protein product: CALKTATYEQYF.

The gene calls are TRBV30 and TRBJ2-1, with TRBD2 identical over 8 bases. Germline loops: CDR1 GTSNPN, CDR2 SVGIG (reference sequence). With V trimmed by 2 bases and J by 7 bases, 10 bases remained unmatched. There are 15 residues in the CDR3. The CDR3 DNA sequence: TGTGCCTGGAGTTTCTCGCGGGGGGCGTTGAATGAGCAGTTCTTC. It codes for CAWSFSRGALNEQFF.

The chain recombines TRBV23-1 with TRBJ1-1; TRBD1 might be the D (5 bases). TRBV23-1 is placed among ORFs of uncertain function. This CDR3 contains 14 residues. Trimming pared 4 bases from V and 10 bases from J, leaving 19 bases between. For the CDR3, the DNA is TGCGCCAGCAGTCTTTTCTCCTGGGGCGAGGGAGCTTTCTTT. This gives the protein CASSLFSWGEGAFF.

Only one count was recorded for this clone. CDR3 bases: TGTGCCAGTAGGAAGGGGGGAAGCTCTGGGGCCAACGTCCTGACTTTC. Translation: CASRKGGSSGANVLTF. This rearrangement joins TRBV19 to TRBJ2-6; D is tentatively TRBD1 or TRBD2 (6 bases each). The CDR3 totals 16 residues. CDR1 is LNHDA, CDR2 SQIVND, per germline (reference sequence). The ends were cut back, 6 bases at V and 0 bases at J, with 12 bases in the middle.

The table lists this clone with a few counts. J is TRBJ2-7 and V is TRBV30; 9 positions match TRBD1. V trimming: 3 bases; J trimming: 2 bases; junction bases outside the gene matches: 8. CDR1 is GTSNPN, CDR2 SVGIG, per germline (reference sequence). This CDR3 is 15 amino acids long. In DNA form, the CDR3 reads TGTGCCTGGAGCGCTACCGGGACAGGGCCCTACGAGCAGTACTTC. Translated, it gives CAWSATGTGPYEQYF.

This chain joins TRBV29-1 and TRBJ2-1; the D gene is possibly TRBD1 (6 bases). The germline V gene encodes CDR1 SQVTM and CDR2 ANQGSEA. This CDR3 is 15 amino acids long. Trimming stripped 6 bases from V and 5 bases from J, with 20 bases between. The CDR3 here is CSVASGHGRHNEQFF. The CDR3 DNA is TGCAGCGTGGCCTCGGGACATGGGCGGCACAATGAGCAGTTCTTC.

The chain combines TRBV30 with TRBJ2-7; 10 bases are a match to TRBD1. This CDR3 has 11 amino acids. Germline V gene sequence: CDR1 GTSNPN, CDR2 SVGIG (reference sequence). With 5 bases clipped from V and 5 bases from J, the junction kept 0 bases outside the gene matches. CDR3 loop: CAWGQGDEQYF. The CDR3 nucleotides read TGTGCCTGGGGACAGGGGGACGAGCAGTACTTC.

The rearrangement links TRBV27 to TRBJ1-5, with unresolved D. Trimming shortened V by 8 bases and J by 7 bases, and 18 bases separated the two germline ends. The length of the CDR3 is 14 residues. Germline lookup yields CDR1 MNHEY and CDR2 SMNVEV (reference sequence). The CDR3 loop reads CASQAGLSGQPQHF. The DNA for the CDR3 is TGTGCCAGCCAGGCGGGCCTATCGGGACAGCCCCAGCATTTT.

This chain joins TRBV14 and TRBJ2-5, with D perhaps TRBD2 (6 bases). The germline CDR1 and CDR2 sequences are SGHDN and FVKESK. The CDR3 has 14 residues. V was pared by 4 bases and J by 2 bases, with 11 bases between. In DNA, the CDR3 is TGTGCCAGCAGCCCTGGGGGGAGTCAAGAGACCCAGTACTTC. Translation gives CASSPGGSQETQYF.

The CDR3 DNA reads TGTGCCACCAGCAGAGAAGGGGACAGCTCCTACGAGCAGTACTTC. Protein: CATSREGDSSYEQYF. This rearrangement joins TRBV15 to TRBJ2-7; TRBD1 matches at 7 bases. CDR1 is LNHNV, CDR2 YYDKDF, per germline (reference sequence). V gave up 0 bases and J gave up 0 bases; unmatched junction bases: 2. The CDR3 covers 15 residues.

This sequence joins TRBV11-2 and TRBJ2-1; D assignment may be TRBD1 or TRBD2 (5 bases each). The germline V gene encodes CDR1 SGHAT and CDR2 FQNNGV. This CDR3 region has 14 residues. Trimming took 4 bases from V and 8 from J, leaving 15 bases between them. CDR3 sequence: CASSSSGRGYEQFF. The CDR3 DNA follows: TGTGCCAGCAGCTCATCGGGACGGGGCTATGAGCAGTTCTTC. Together with reference TRBV11-2 and TRBJ2-1, the CDR3 gives the full variable domain: EAGVAQSPRYKIIEKRQSVAFWCNPISGHATLYWYQQILGQGPKLLIQFQNNGVVDDSQLPKDRFSAERLKGVDSTLKIQPAKLEDSAVYLCASSSSGRGYEQFFGPGTRLTVL.

The chain employs TRBV6-1 and TRBJ2-7, with D unclear. Trimming removed 3 bases at V and 5 bases at J, with 14 bases between. This CDR3 is 14 amino acids long. Germline V gene data show CDR1 as MNHNS and CDR2 as SASEGT. CDR3: CASSETYKVDEQYF. CDR3 DNA sequence: TGTGCCAGCAGTGAGACCTACAAGGTGGACGAGCAGTACTTC.

This clone was counted a few times. V usage is TRBV29-1 and J usage is TRBJ1-1, with D possibly being TRBD1 (5 bases). Germline V gene lookup returns CDR1 SQVTM and CDR2 ANQGSEA. This CDR3 spans 13 amino acids. With 7 bases removed from V and 2 bases from J, the gap between germline ends came to 14 bases. The CDR3: CSARTGGNTEAFF. The CDR3 coding sequence is TGCAGCGCCCGAACAGGAGGAAACACTGAAGCTTTCTTT.

This sequence joins TRBV5-1 and TRBJ1-1, with 7 bases identical to TRBD1. The CDR3 length is 15 residues. The germline gives CDR1 SGHRS, CDR2 YFSETQ. V dropped 0 bases and J dropped 5; count of bases not matched to a gene: 7. The CDR3 loop is CASSLETGPGTEAFF. The CDR3 DNA reads as TGCGCCAGCAGCTTGGAGACAGGGCCAGGGACTGAAGCTTTCTTT.

This chain connects TRBV2 to TRBJ2-7; D unclear. The CDR3 runs 14 residues. V lost 3 bases and J lost 3, with 12 bases in between. Germline loops: CDR1 SNHLY, CDR2 FYNNEI. CDR3 loop: CASSDGRVVYEQYF. CDR3 coding DNA: TGTGCCAGCAGTGATGGAAGGGTGGTCTACGAGCAGTACTTC.

The count of this clone is one. The chain links TRBV7-9 to TRBJ2-5; 14 bases align to TRBD2. CDR3 length: 15 amino acids. CDR1 is SEHNR and CDR2 is FQNEAQ in the germline V gene (reference sequence). V was clipped by 3 bases and J by 3 bases; unmatched bases: 0. CDR3 sequence reads: CASSLTSGGEETQYF. The CDR3 bases are TGTGCCAGCAGCTTGACTAGCGGGGGGGAAGAGACCCAGTACTTC.

The chain recombines TRBV6-5 with TRBJ1-1; 7 positions agree with TRBD1. The ends lost 5 bases at V and 7 bases at J; junction bases unmatched: 10. CDR1 and CDR2 from the germline V gene are MNHEY and SVGAGI. There are 14 residues in the CDR3. DNA for the CDR3: TGTGCCAGCAGTCGACAGGGACCGAGGGTTGAAGCTTTCTTT. Translating gives CASSRQGPRVEAFF.

This chain connects TRBV9 to TRBJ2-3, with TRBD1 as a possible D gene (5 bases). Trimming took off 4 bases at V and 1 base at J, with 13 bases between the two ends. Germline CDR1 and CDR2: SGDLS and YYNGEE. The CDR3 sequence is 15 residues long. The CDR3 loop is CASSPKGRGTDTQYF. Written as DNA, the CDR3 is TGTGCCAGCAGCCCAAAGGGGCGAGGCACAGATACGCAGTATTTT.

This clone was recorded a few times. The chain carries TRBV14 and TRBJ2-7, with TRBD1 as a possible D gene (5 bases). The CDR3 consists of 14 residues. Germline CDR1 and CDR2: SGHDN and FVKESK. Trimming stripped 5 bases from V and 3 bases from J, with 14 bases between. The CDR3 region is CASSWGGSVYEQYF. The DNA of the CDR3 is TGTGCCAGCAGCTGGGGCGGAAGCGTCTACGAGCAGTACTTC.

This chain joins TRBV29-1 and TRBJ1-1, with 8 bases lining up with TRBD1. The CDR3 runs 14 residues. V shed 0 bases and J 1 base; nucleotides not matched to a gene: 1. Germline lookup yields CDR1 SQVTM and CDR2 ANQGSEA. CDR3 amino acids: CSVEDRGQNTEAFF. CDR3 bases: TGCAGCGTTGAAGACAGGGGGCAGAACACTGAAGCTTTCTTT.

The genes are TRBV29-1 and TRBJ2-2; the D call may be TRBD1 or TRBD2 (6 bases each). The ends were cut back, 6 bases at V and 6 bases at J, with 17 bases in the middle. Germline lookup yields CDR1 SQVTM and CDR2 ANQGSEA. The CDR3 length is 14 residues. DNA of the CDR3: TGCAGCGTAGCCGGGGGCACGAGGGCCGGGGAGCTGTTTTTT. It specifies CSVAGGTRAGELFF.

This clone was observed a single time. The chain couples TRBV27 to TRBJ2-1; 9 positions match TRBD2. Losses at the gene ends were 4 bases for V and 9 bases for J; bases not matched to a gene: 13. Germline CDR1 is MNHEY and CDR2 is SMNVEV (reference sequence). The CDR3 extends over 16 amino acids. The CDR3 here is CASSYPGGGALGEQFF. DNA of the CDR3: TGTGCCAGCAGTTACCCCGGCGGGGGGGCCCTTGGTGAGCAGTTCTTC.

CDR3 DNA: TGTGCCTGGAGCCCACGGGACAGGGGGCTAACTGAAGCTTTCTTT. Amino acids: CAWSPRDRGLTEAFF. The genes are TRBV30 and TRBJ1-1; 12 nucleotides line up with TRBD1. Per the germline V gene, CDR1 is GTSNPN and CDR2 is SVGIG (reference sequence). The J segment lost 5 bases and the V segment lost 3 bases, leaving 7 bases of the junction unmatched. The CDR3 runs 15 residues.

V and J are TRBV5-1 and TRBJ1-6, with 8 bases fitting TRBD1. V was pared by 5 bases and J by 9 bases, with 7 bases of the junction left unmatched. CDR1 and CDR2 (germline): SGHRS, YFSETQ. The CDR3 loop spans 14 amino acids. CDR3 bases: TGCGCCAGCAGACTCGGACAGGGTGTTTCACCCCTCCACTTT. Its protein is CASRLGQGVSPLHF.

This clone was counted a few times. This chain uses TRBV30 with TRBJ2-5, with no clear D. The end of the DNA aligns better with TRBJ2-7, so the J call may be wrong. This CDR3 is built from 12 residues. Germline CDR1 reads GTSNPN; CDR2 reads SVGIG (reference sequence). CDR3 loop: CAWSWESYEQYF. The CDR3 region has the DNA TGTGCCTGGAGTTGGGAATCCTACGAGCAGTACTTC.

The chain employs TRBV7-3 and TRBJ1-1; D is possibly TRBD1 (6 bases). This CDR3 has 16 residues. CDR1 is SGHTA, CDR2 FQGTGA, per germline. Trimming removed 5 bases from V and 1 base from J, with 17 bases in between. The CDR3 reads CASSVEGGYGNTEAFF. The CDR3 region has the DNA TGTGCCAGCAGCGTCGAAGGGGGTTACGGGAACACTGAAGCTTTCTTT.

The chain combines TRBV30 with TRBJ2-3; possible D gene TRBD1, 6 bases. Per the germline V gene, CDR1 is GTSNPN and CDR2 is SVGIG (reference sequence). Between the trimmed V and J ends, which lost 5 bases and 3 bases, there was a span of 9 bases. The CDR3 has 12 residues. CDR3 residues: CAWGQTTDTQYF. CDR3 nucleotides: TGTGCCTGGGGACAGACAACAGATACGCAGTATTTT.

This rearrangement joins TRBV5-4 to TRBJ2-5, with 11 bases fitting TRBD2. CDR3 length equals 14 residues. The germline gives CDR1 SGHNT, CDR2 YYREEE (reference sequence). V was pared by 4 bases and J by 3 bases, with 2 bases of the junction left unmatched. The CDR3 region has the DNA TGTGCCAGCAGCGTGGGACTAGCGGAAGAGACCCAGTACTTC. Its translation: CASSVGLAEETQYF.

This chain joins TRBV29-1 and TRBJ1-2, with 9 bases fitting TRBD1. Trimming removed 7 bases from V and 7 bases from J; junction bases left unmatched: 7. Germline V gives CDR1 SQVTM, CDR2 ANQGSEA. This CDR3 has 12 amino acids. Here the CDR3 DNA reads TGCAGCGCTTCGACAGGGGGGTCTGGCTACACCTTC. Its protein is CSASTGGSGYTF.

The V call is TRBV10-3, the J call TRBJ2-2, with TRBD1 matching over 10 bases. The CDR3 spans 15 residues. Germline V lookup: CDR1 ENHRY, CDR2 SYGVKD. Germline trimming cut 4 bases from V and 1 base from J; bases unmatched to any gene: 0. The CDR3 DNA is TGTGCCATCAGTGGGACAGGGGGGAACACCGGGGAGCTGTTTTTT. Its protein product is CAISGTGGNTGELFF.

This clone was recorded only once. This chain connects TRBV29-1 to TRBJ1-1; D possibly corresponds to TRBD1 (5 bases). Per the germline V gene, CDR1 is SQVTM and CDR2 is ANQGSEA. The CDR3 has 15 amino acids. The V end lost 0 bases, the J end lost 10 bases, and 21 bases lay between the germline ends. The CDR3 sequence is CSVEDSGAARVRAFF. The CDR3 nucleotides read TGCAGCGTTGAAGATAGTGGGGCCGCCAGGGTTAGAGCTTTCTTT.